Presented here are 24 T cell receptor beta chains from one specimen sequenced in a study of CD8+ T cells in alopecia areata. Extracted from the samples, RNA was reverse transcribed into cDNA to serve as the sequencing template. Sequencing used immunoSEQ multiplex PCR; TCRdb keeps in-frame clones, though not all of them. The sample shows some 170,000 clones, 50% to 75% of them seen only once. Treatment here: oral pan-JAK inhibitor, 5-10 mg twice daily. The sequencing used CD4+ T cells sorted from blood, collected between weeks 55 and 65, from a patient treated with tofacitinib. These receptors all come from a human donor with alopecia areata.

The rearrangement uses TRBV30 and TRBJ2-2; possibly TRBD2 for D (7 bases). This CDR3 comprises 15 residues. V was clipped by 3 bases and J by 0 bases, with 11 bases between them. CDR1 is GTSNPN, CDR2 SVGIG, per germline (reference sequence). The CDR3 sequence: CAWSRGGANTGELFF. Written as DNA, the CDR3 is TGTGCCTGGAGCAGGGGAGGGGCGAACACCGGGGAGCTGTTTTTT.

This clone was counted only a few times. The J gene is TRBJ2-5, the V gene TRBV30; 7 bases match TRBD2. Germline CDR1 reads GTSNPN; CDR2 reads SVGIG (reference sequence). The ends lost 3 bases at V and 4 bases at J; junction bases unmatched: 8. This CDR3 region has 14 residues. The DNA of the CDR3 is TGTGCCTGGAGCGCCGGGGGGTATGGAGAGACCCAGTACTTC. This translates into CAWSAGGYGETQYF.

The CDR3, as DNA: TGTGCCAGCAGCCCCACAGGAGAGACCCAGTACTTC. Translating it yields CASSPTGETQYF. The chain joins TRBV7-7 to TRBJ2-5; a possible D gene is TRBD1 (5 bases). Looked up from germline, CDR1 is SSHAT and CDR2 is FNYEAQ (reference sequence). This CDR3 is built from 12 residues. The ends were cut back, 5 bases at V and 4 bases at J, with 8 bases in the middle.

The chain recombines TRBV5-6 with TRBJ2-1; D remains unclear. Germline V lookup: CDR1 SGHDT, CDR2 YYEEEE. The V end was cut by 4 bases, the J end by 7 bases, with 6 bases between. There are 11 residues in the CDR3. CDR3 loop: CASSGPNEQFF. The CDR3 DNA sequence: TGTGCCAGCAGCGGACCGAATGAGCAGTTCTTC.

V is TRBV30 and J is TRBJ2-7; D perhaps matches TRBD2 (6 bases). In germline, CDR1 is GTSNPN, CDR2 SVGIG (reference sequence). Trimming stripped 5 bases from V and 3 bases from J, with 14 bases between. The CDR3 is 13 residues long. This CDR3 is CAWVVAGGYEQYF. The CDR3 coding sequence is TGTGCCTGGGTAGTAGCCGGGGGCTACGAGCAGTACTTC.

The genes are TRBV30 and TRBJ1-6; D might be TRBD1 (5 bases). There are 12 residues in the CDR3. Trimming stripped 2 bases from V and 14 bases from J, with 13 bases between. The V gene's germline CDR1 is GTSNPN and CDR2 SVGIG (reference sequence). The CDR3 DNA is TGTGCCTGGAGTTCCCAGGGTTCGGCCCTCCACTTT. Its translation: CAWSSQGSALHF.

The V and J genes are TRBV5-1 and TRBJ2-3; 9 bases fit TRBD2. V shed 4 bases and J 1 base; nucleotides not matched to a gene: 7. CDR3 length: 16 residues. Germline V gives CDR1 SGHRS, CDR2 YFSETQ. The CDR3: CASSGSSGTGTDTQYF. The CDR3, as DNA: TGCGCCAGCAGCGGCTCTAGCGGGACCGGCACAGATACGCAGTATTTT.

This clone was seen more than once but under ten times. The rearrangement links TRBV7-9 to TRBJ2-1; 7 nucleotides agree with TRBD2. Germline assignment: CDR1 SEHNR and CDR2 FQNEAQ (reference sequence). The length of the CDR3 is 17 residues. The V gene end was trimmed by 1 base and the J gene end by 4 bases; junction bases not matched to a gene: 10. CDR3 loop: CASSLVFSASGYNEQFF. DNA for the CDR3: TGTGCCAGCAGCTTAGTTTTCTCGGCTAGCGGATACAATGAGCAGTTCTTC.

This clone has more than one count but fewer than ten. In DNA, the CDR3 is TGCAGCGTTGACCCACCGGACAGGGGGCAACCTAACTATGGCTACACCTTC. Translation gives CSVDPPDRGQPNYGYTF. The V call is TRBV29-1, the J call TRBJ1-2, with 11 bases lining up with TRBD1. The CDR3 has 17 residues. J gave up 0 bases and V 3 bases, and 9 bases lay outside the gene matches. CDR1 and CDR2 (germline): SQVTM, ANQGSEA. Supplemented by reference TRBV29-1 and TRBJ1-2, the full variable domain reads SAVISQKPSRDICQRGTSLTIQCQVDSQVTMMFWYRQQPGQSLTLIATANQGSEATYESGFVIDKFPISRPNLTFSTLTVSNMSPEDSSIYLCSVDPPDRGQPNYGYTFGSGTRLTVV.

In its sample, this clone was seen a few times. In the same sample, other DNA sequences code for this CDR3. The V gene is TRBV29-1, the J gene TRBJ2-5, with D perhaps TRBD2 (6 bases). CDR1 and CDR2 (germline): SQVTM, ANQGSEA. This CDR3 is 12 amino acids long. The ends were cut back, 5 bases at V and 5 bases at J, with 12 bases in the middle. CDR3 sequence (DNA): TGCAGCGTTCCCGAAGGAGGGGAGACCCAGTACTTC. Encoded protein: CSVPEGGETQYF. Together with reference TRBV29-1 and TRBJ2-5, the CDR3 gives the full variable domain: SAVISQKPSRDICQRGTSLTIQCQVDSQVTMMFWYRQQPGQSLTLIATANQGSEATYESGFVIDKFPISRPNLTFSTLTVSNMSPEDSSIYLCSVPEGGETQYFGPGTRLLVL.

A few counts support this clone. This chain joins TRBV6-1 and TRBJ2-4; 9 nucleotides line up with TRBD1. Germline V gene lookup returns CDR1 MNHNS and CDR2 SASEGT. The V and J ends lost 7 bases and 1 base, in that order; junction bases with no gene match: 5. The CDR3 consists of 15 residues. CDR3 sequence (DNA): TGTGCCAGCATGAGGACAGGGGACGCCAAAAACATTCAGTACTTC. It translates to CASMRTGDAKNIQYF.

The gene calls are TRBV14 and TRBJ1-1; D is possibly TRBD1 (5 bases). In germline, CDR1 is SGHDN, CDR2 FVKESK. The CDR3 runs to 14 residues. V was trimmed by 0 bases and J by 6 bases, leaving 11 bases between them. The DNA for the CDR3 is TGTGCCAGCAGCCAAGATTTGGGGCTCGCTGAAGCTTTCTTT. Its protein is CASSQDLGLAEAFF.

The J gene is TRBJ1-1, the V gene TRBV25-1; 10 bases line up with TRBD1. Germline trimming cut 5 bases from V and 10 bases from J; bases unmatched to any gene: 10. CDR3 length: 14 amino acids. The V gene's germline CDR1 is MGHDK and CDR2 SYGVNS. CDR3 sequence: CASSPPGTGARAFF. The DNA for the CDR3 is TGTGCCAGCAGTCCCCCCGGGACAGGGGCTAGAGCTTTCTTT.

This clone has a handful of counts. The rearrangement uses TRBV4-1 and TRBJ2-7, with 7 bases fitting TRBD1. The V gene's germline CDR1 is MGHRA and CDR2 YSYEKL. V lost 6 bases to trimming and J lost 1 base; unmatched junction nucleotides: 12. The CDR3 runs to 16 residues. The CDR3 spells CASSQIGRGQSYEQYF. The DNA for the CDR3 is TGCGCCAGCAGTCAAATAGGACGGGGACAGTCCTACGAGCAGTACTTC.

V is TRBV29-1 and J is TRBJ1-1; D is perhaps TRBD1 (5 bases). The CDR3 extends over 14 amino acids. In germline, CDR1 is SQVTM, CDR2 ANQGSEA. V lost 7 bases to trimming and J lost 5 bases, with 20 bases between them. CDR3 nucleotides: TGCAGCGCCCAAGCCGGGGCCCGAAGAACTGAAGCTTTCTTT. Translated: CSAQAGARRTEAFF.

This clone appeared many times. V usage is TRBV10-1 and J usage is TRBJ2-5; 11 bases fit TRBD2. CDR3 size: 15 residues. The V and J ends lost 4 bases and 1 base, in that order; junction bases with no gene match: 2. Germline V gene data show CDR1 as WNHNN and CDR2 as SYGVQD (reference sequence). CDR3 in DNA: TGCGCCAGCAGTGTCGGACTAGCGGGCCAAGAGACCCAGTACTTC. This gives the protein CASSVGLAGQETQYF.

With regard to this clone: Other DNA sequences in the sample encode the same CDR3. The chain recombines TRBV6-5 with TRBJ1-1, with unresolved D. The CDR3 consists of 13 residues. The germline CDR1 and CDR2 sequences are MNHEY and SVGAGI. V was cut by 2 bases and J by 1 base, with 5 bases left in between. The CDR3 sequence: CASSYRQNTEAFF. The CDR3 region has the DNA TGTGCCAGCAGTTACAGACAGAACACTGAAGCTTTCTTT.

The rearrangement joins TRBV29-1 to TRBJ2-7; D might be TRBD1 (6 bases). The V gene's germline CDR1 is SQVTM and CDR2 ANQGSEA. V gave up 7 bases and J gave up 3 bases, with 19 bases separating them. The length of the CDR3 is 14 residues. The CDR3 DNA sequence: TGCAGCGCCCGGGGCGTGGGCAGGGGCTACGAGCAGTACTTC. Its translation is CSARGVGRGYEQYF.

The gene calls are TRBV3-1 (or the pseudogene TRBV3-2) and TRBJ2-7, with D unclear. The V end was cut by 8 bases, the J end by 7 bases, with 3 bases between. CDR3 length: 8 residues. Germline lookup yields CDR1 LGHDT and CDR2 YNNKEL (reference sequence). DNA of the CDR3: TGTGCCAGCGGGGAGCAGTACTTC. As protein: CASGEQYF.

This clone was found a few times. This chain links TRBV7-9 with TRBJ1-4; TRBD1 might be the D (5 bases). The V and J ends lost 5 bases and 5 bases respectively, with 12 bases between them. CDR1 and CDR2 from the germline V gene are SEHNR and FQNEAQ (reference sequence). This CDR3 contains 14 residues. CDR3 nucleotide sequence: TGTGCCAGCAGCGGAAGGAACAGGAATGAAAAACTGTTTTTT. Translated, it gives CASSGRNRNEKLFF.

This clone was seen a handful of times. Distinct nucleotide sequences in the sample also encode this CDR3. This rearrangement joins TRBV29-1 to TRBJ2-7; the D gene could be TRBD1 or TRBD2 (5 bases each). Germline CDR1 reads SQVTM; CDR2 reads ANQGSEA. Between the trimmed V and J ends, which lost 6 bases and 2 bases, there was a span of 11 bases. CDR3 size: 12 residues. This CDR3 reads CSVGDGTYEQYF. The CDR3 DNA reads TGCAGCGTGGGGGACGGTACCTACGAGCAGTACTTC.

This chain links TRBV27 with TRBJ1-2; 7 bases fit TRBD1. V shed 3 bases and J 3 bases; nucleotides not matched to a gene: 4. CDR1 is MNHEY and CDR2 is SMNVEV in the germline V gene (reference sequence). The CDR3 runs 14 residues. CDR3 region: CASSLTGWDYGYTF. The CDR3 bases are TGTGCCAGCAGTTTGACAGGGTGGGACTATGGCTACACCTTC.

This clone qualifies as medium-sized. Here the CDR3 reads CAIRAGGINEQYF. The CDR3 bases are TGTGCCATCCGAGCGGGGGGGATCAACGAGCAGTACTTC. The rearrangement links TRBV2 to TRBJ2-7; 10 bases agree with TRBD2. V shed 10 bases and J 5 bases; nucleotides not matched to a gene: 8. CDR3 length: 13 amino acids. The V gene's germline CDR1 is SNHLY and CDR2 FYNNEI.

The count of this clone is one. The chain uses TRBV9 and TRBJ1-1; D perhaps matches TRBD1 (6 bases). The CDR3 contains 14 residues. Germline assignment: CDR1 SGDLS and CDR2 YYNGEE. The V end was cut by 6 bases, the J end by 1 base, with 13 bases between. The CDR3 sequence: CASTPDSRNTEAFF. The CDR3 bases are TGTGCCAGCACCCCGGACAGCCGGAACACTGAAGCTTTCTTT.